A single sample is the source of the 25 T cell receptor beta chains below, sequenced in a study of blood T cell repertoires in COVID-19. Libraries were prepared by immunoSEQ multiplex PCR; TCRdb keeps only in-frame clonotypes and omits some of them. The sample records fewer than 250,000 clones, roughly 80% being singletons. Material: peripheral blood. The receptors shown here come from a woman at least 80 years old with acute or convalescent COVID-19.

For the CDR3, the DNA is TGTGCCTGGAGTGCCCAAAAAGAGACCCAGTACTTC. Translating gives CAWSAQKETQYF. The chain has TRBV30 and TRBJ2-5; D uncertain. V shed 1 base and J shed 3 bases, with 6 bases lying between them. The germline V gene has CDR1 GTSNPN and CDR2 SVGIG (reference sequence). The CDR3 extends over 12 amino acids.

The chain couples TRBV24-1 to TRBJ1-5; D ambiguous. V lost 2 bases to trimming and J lost 9 bases, with 10 bases between them. The CDR3 consists of 13 residues. Per the germline V gene, CDR1 is KGHDR and CDR2 is SFDVKD. The CDR3 sequence is CATSDYPGRPQHF. The CDR3 DNA reads TGTGCCACCAGTGATTATCCTGGGAGGCCCCAGCATTTT.

This clone has more than one count but fewer than ten. This chain uses TRBV6-2 or TRBV6-3 with TRBJ1-5; TRBD1 matches 7 bases. There are 14 residues in the CDR3. V shed 2 bases, J shed 6 bases, and the junction held 4 bases outside the gene matches. CDR1 is MNHEY and CDR2 is SVGEGT in the germline V gene. CDR3 DNA sequence: TGTGCCAGCAGTTACAGGGGGGACAGTCAGCCCCAGCATTTT. It yields the protein CASSYRGDSQPQHF.

The V gene is TRBV7-2, the J gene TRBJ1-2; 9 nucleotides match TRBD1. Losses at the gene ends were 1 base for V and 9 bases for J; bases not matched to a gene: 6. CDR1 and CDR2 from the germline V gene are SGHTA and FQGNSA. This CDR3 has 14 amino acids. Here the CDR3 reads CASSLGDREKRYTF. DNA for the CDR3: TGTGCCAGCAGCTTAGGGGACAGGGAAAAACGCTACACCTTC. The complete variable domain, with remaining parts taken from reference TRBV7-2 and TRBJ1-2, reads GAGVSQSPSNKVTEKGKDVELRCDPISGHTALYWYRQSLGQGLEFLIYFQGNSAPDKSGLPSDRFSAERTGGSVSTLTIQRTQQEDSAVYLCASSLGDREKRYTFGSGTRLTVV.

V is TRBV27 and J is TRBJ2-1; 9 bases are a match to TRBD2. The junction had 12 bases not matched to a gene; V was cut back by 3 bases and J by 6 bases. Germline-derived CDR1 and CDR2 are MNHEY and SMNVEV (reference sequence). The CDR3 consists of 17 residues. In DNA, the CDR3 is TGTGCCAGCAGTTTCGCTAGCGGGGCCCTTAACGGCAATGAGCAGTTCTTC. As protein: CASSFASGALNGNEQFF.

The chain joins TRBV9 to TRBJ1-3; 7 bases are a match to TRBD1. V lost 4 bases and J lost 8; bases outside the gene matches: 15. Germline V lookup: CDR1 SGDLS, CDR2 YYNGEE. The CDR3 totals 16 residues. The CDR3, as DNA: TGTGCCAGCAGCCCACCACAAGGGGGCGAAGGATACACCATATATTTT. Amino acid sequence: CASSPPQGGEGYTIYF.

The V call is TRBV6-2 or TRBV6-3, the J call TRBJ2-1, with 8 nucleotides matching TRBD2. The CDR3 totals 13 residues. CDR1 is MNHEY, CDR2 SVGEGT, per germline. J lost 12 bases, V lost 4 bases, and 8 bases had no gene match. The DNA for the CDR3 is TGTGCCAGCAGTTTCCTCCGGGGGGGCGTGCAGTTCTTC. Protein product: CASSFLRGGVQFF.

The V and J genes are TRBV5-1 and TRBJ2-1, with D uncertain. The V end lost 0 bases, the J end lost 5 bases, and 6 bases lay between the germline ends. The CDR3 extends over 13 amino acids. Germline values: CDR1 SGHRS, CDR2 YFSETQ. The CDR3 DNA reads TGCGCCAGCAGCTTGGGCAGGAACAATGAGCAGTTCTTC. Translation: CASSLGRNNEQFF.

This chain uses TRBV28 with TRBJ1-2; D gene unclear. V gave up 6 bases and J gave up 1 base, with 15 bases separating them. The CDR3 has 15 amino acids. Germline CDR1 MDHEN, CDR2 SYDVKM. As DNA, the CDR3 is TGTGCCAGCAGCCCTTTATCGGGGAATAACTATGGCTACACCTTC. It specifies CASSPLSGNNYGYTF.

The rearrangement joins TRBV27 to TRBJ2-5; 12 bases line up with TRBD2. The CDR3 runs to 17 residues. Germline V gives CDR1 MNHEY, CDR2 SMNVEV (reference sequence). The trim removed 8 bases at V and 5 bases at J, leaving 15 bases unmatched. The CDR3 region is CASRRGLAGGSGETQYF. CDR3 sequence (DNA): TGTGCCAGCCGCCGGGGACTAGCGGGCGGTTCGGGGGAGACCCAGTACTTC.

This clone was found a few times. This chain uses TRBV6-6 with TRBJ1-1; 8 bases align to TRBD1. V was pared by 0 bases and J by 1 base, with 1 base of the junction left unmatched. CDR1 and CDR2 from the germline V gene are MNHNY and SVGAGI (reference sequence). The CDR3 length is 15 residues. The CDR3 protein is CASSYSGTGNTEAFF. The CDR3, as DNA: TGTGCCAGCAGTTACTCGGGGACAGGGAACACTGAAGCTTTCTTT.

The chain is built from TRBV6-6 and TRBJ2-5; TRBD1 is a possible D gene (6 bases). The germline V gene encodes CDR1 MNHNY and CDR2 SVGAGI (reference sequence). The CDR3 is 15 amino acids. The ends were cut back, 2 bases at V and 4 bases at J, with 14 bases in the middle. The CDR3, as DNA: TGTGCCAGCAGTTACACTTGGACAGTGGGAGAGACCCAGTACTTC. Amino acid sequence: CASSYTWTVGETQYF.

The rearrangement uses TRBV6-5 and TRBJ1-5; 8 nucleotides align to TRBD1. CDR3 length equals 15 residues. Germline lookup yields CDR1 MNHEY and CDR2 SVGAGI. Trimming took 4 bases from V and 3 from J; bases not matched to a gene: 5. As DNA, the CDR3 is TGTGCCAGCAGTTTCTCAGGGGGCCCCAATCAGCCCCAGCATTTT. Amino acids: CASSFSGGPNQPQHF.

The V and J genes are TRBV27 and TRBJ2-7, with 8 bases matching TRBD2. Germline V lookup: CDR1 MNHEY, CDR2 SMNVEV (reference sequence). This CDR3 is built from 14 residues. The ends lost 6 bases at V and 7 bases at J; junction bases unmatched: 11. CDR3 nucleotides: TGTGCCAGCAGCCCGGGACTAGGGTTCAGGGAGCAGTACTTC. Protein: CASSPGLGFREQYF.

The chain uses TRBV6-5 and TRBJ2-7, with 10 positions matching TRBD2. This CDR3 region has 13 residues. With V trimmed by 10 bases and J by 3 bases, 6 bases remained unmatched. Germline lookup yields CDR1 MNHEY and CDR2 SVGAGI. CDR3 DNA sequence: TGTGCCACTCGGACTAGCGGAGTCTACGAGCAGTACTTC. This sequence encodes CATRTSGVYEQYF.

The gene calls are TRBV19 and TRBJ1-1; D not certain. The CDR3 is made up of 16 amino acids. CDR1 and CDR2 from the germline V gene are LNHDA and SQIVND (reference sequence). Trimming left V 3 bases short and J 1 base short, with 15 bases between. The chain's CDR3 is CASSISRERANTEAFF. The CDR3 coding sequence is TGTGCCAGTAGTATTAGTAGAGAGCGAGCGAACACTGAAGCTTTCTTT. The whole variable domain, remainder taken from reference TRBV19 and TRBJ1-1, is DGGITQSPKYLFRKEGQNVTLSCEQNLNHDAMYWYRQDPGQGLRLIYYSQIVNDFQKGDIAEGYSVSREKKESFPLTVTSAQKNPTAFYLCASSISRERANTEAFFGQGTRLTVV.

There are a few counts of this clone. As DNA, the CDR3 is TGTGCCAGCAGCTCCAGAGGGAACAATTCACCCCTCCACTTT. Translation gives CASSSRGNNSPLHF. The V gene is TRBV11-1, the J gene TRBJ1-6; D ambiguous. The CDR3 totals 14 residues. Germline V lookup: CDR1 SGHAT, CDR2 FQDESV (reference sequence). V gave up 4 bases and J gave up 7 bases, with 11 bases separating them.

This clone was detected only once. The chain carries TRBV7-9 and TRBJ1-1; possible D gene TRBD1, 5 bases. Germline values: CDR1 SEHNR, CDR2 FQNEAQ (reference sequence). The ends were cut back, 3 bases at V and 3 bases at J, with 8 bases in the middle. The CDR3 is 13 residues long. The CDR3 spells CASSFVQDTEAFF. The CDR3 DNA is TGTGCCAGCAGCTTTGTACAGGACACTGAAGCTTTCTTT. The entire variable domain, with the rest obtained from reference TRBV7-9 and TRBJ1-1, is as follows: DTGVSQNPRHKITKRGQNVTFRCDPISEHNRLYWYRQTLGQGPEFLTYFQNEAQLEKSRLLSDRFSAERPKGSFSTLEIQRTEQGDSAMYLCASSFVQDTEAFFGQGTRLTVV.

V is TRBV20-1 and J is TRBJ2-3; TRBD2 aligns across 10 bases. Germline CDR1 and CDR2: DFQATT and SNEGSKA (reference sequence). V lost 3 bases to trimming and J lost 4 bases; unmatched junction nucleotides: 7. CDR3 length: 15 amino acids. Written as DNA, the CDR3 is TGCAGTGCTAGTTCCAGCGGGGGGGTGGCAGATACGCAGTATTTT. Translation gives CSASSSGGVADTQYF.

The chain is built from TRBV15 and TRBJ1-5, with a tentative D call TRBD1 (6 bases). Germline assignment: CDR1 LNHNV and CDR2 YYDKDF (reference sequence). The CDR3 loop spans 14 amino acids. V was pared by 5 bases and J by 5 bases, with 13 bases between. CDR3 DNA: TGTGCCACCAGCGCGTGGGCAGGGGATCAGCCCCAGCATTTT. Its translation is CATSAWAGDQPQHF. Full variable domain (missing parts from reference TRBV15 and TRBJ1-5): DAMVIQNPRYQVTQFGKPVTLSCSQTLNHNVMYWYQQKSSQAPKLLFHYYDKDFNNEADTPDNFQSRRPNTSFCFLDIRSPGLGDTAMYLCATSAWAGDQPQHFGDGTRLSIL.

The chain couples TRBV5-4 to TRBJ1-4, with 7 bases identical to TRBD1. The CDR3 covers 15 residues. CDR1 and CDR2 (germline): SGHNT, YYREEE (reference sequence). J gave up 3 bases and V 7 bases, and 9 bases lay outside the gene matches. CDR3: CASGYRGSPNEKLFF. CDR3 DNA sequence: TGTGCCAGCGGATACAGGGGCAGTCCTAATGAAAAACTGTTTTTT.

The genes are TRBV27 and TRBJ2-5; 7 positions match TRBD2. The junction had 10 bases not matched to a gene; V was cut back by 7 bases and J by 5 bases. Germline values: CDR1 MNHEY, CDR2 SMNVEV (reference sequence). The CDR3 is 14 amino acids. CDR3: CASNAYMGGETQYF. In nucleotides, the CDR3 is TGTGCCAGCAACGCCTACATGGGGGGGGAGACCCAGTACTTC.

V and J are TRBV19 and TRBJ1-3; D not certain. Germline-derived CDR1 and CDR2 are LNHDA and SQIVND (reference sequence). With 0 bases removed from V and 2 bases from J, the gap between germline ends came to 11 bases. The CDR3 totals 16 residues. The CDR3 spells CASSIETYRTGNTIYF. The DNA of the CDR3 is TGTGCCAGTAGTATAGAAACTTACAGAACTGGAAACACCATATATTTT.

The chain joins TRBV19 to TRBJ1-4; D is unresolved. Germline values: CDR1 LNHDA, CDR2 SQIVND (reference sequence). This CDR3 region has 14 residues. V lost 7 bases to trimming and J lost 5 bases, with 14 bases between them. This chain's CDR3 is CASTGSFANEKLFF. The DNA of the CDR3 is TGTGCCAGTACGGGTTCTTTTGCGAATGAAAAACTGTTTTTT.

This chain links TRBV18 with TRBJ2-7; D is possibly TRBD1 (5 bases). There are 13 residues in the CDR3. The V gene lost 3 bases and the J gene lost 3 bases, with 9 bases spanning the gap. Germline V gene lookup returns CDR1 KGHSH and CDR2 LQKENI. The chain's CDR3 is CASSPQTDYEQYF. The CDR3 DNA follows: TGTGCCAGCTCACCCCAGACAGACTACGAGCAGTACTTC.